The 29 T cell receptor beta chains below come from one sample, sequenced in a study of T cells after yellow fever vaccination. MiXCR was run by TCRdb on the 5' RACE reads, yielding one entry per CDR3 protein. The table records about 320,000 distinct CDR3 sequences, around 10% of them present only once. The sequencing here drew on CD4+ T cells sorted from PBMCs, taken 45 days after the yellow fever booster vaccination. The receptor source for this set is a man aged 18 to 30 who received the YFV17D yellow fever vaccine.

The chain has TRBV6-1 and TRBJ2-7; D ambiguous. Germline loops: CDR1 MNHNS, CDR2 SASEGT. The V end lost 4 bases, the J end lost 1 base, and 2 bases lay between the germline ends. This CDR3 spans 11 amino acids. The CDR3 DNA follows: TGTGCCAGCAGTGTTTCCTACGAGCAGTACGTC. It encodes CASSVSYEQYV.

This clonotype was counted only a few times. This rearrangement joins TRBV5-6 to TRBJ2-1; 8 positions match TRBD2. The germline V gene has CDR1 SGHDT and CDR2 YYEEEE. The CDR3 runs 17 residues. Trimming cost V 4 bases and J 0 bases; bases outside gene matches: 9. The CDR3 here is CASSPGGGPSSYNEQFF. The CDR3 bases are TGTGCCAGCAGCCCGGGGGGGGGGCCGAGCTCCTACAATGAGCAGTTCTTC. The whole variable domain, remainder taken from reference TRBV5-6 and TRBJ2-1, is DAGVTQSPTHLIKTRGQQVTLRCSPKSGHDTVSWYQQALGQGPQFIFQYYEEEERQRGNFPDRFSGHQFPNYSSELNVNALLLGDSALYLCASSPGGGPSSYNEQFFGPGTRLTVL.

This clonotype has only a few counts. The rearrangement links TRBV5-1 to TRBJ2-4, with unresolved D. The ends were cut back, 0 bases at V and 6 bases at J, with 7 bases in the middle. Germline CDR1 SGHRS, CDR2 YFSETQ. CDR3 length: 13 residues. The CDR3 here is CASSLGLGNIQYF. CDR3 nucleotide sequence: TGCGCCAGCAGCTTGGGGCTTGGAAACATTCAGTACTTC.

CDR3 protein: CASSQGTNEQFF. The CDR3 region has the DNA TGTGCCAGCAGCCAAGGAACTAATGAGCAGTTCTTC. V and J are TRBV3-1 and TRBJ2-1; D is undetermined. The CDR3 runs 12 residues. The germline V gene has CDR1 LGHDT and CDR2 YNNKEL (reference sequence). V dropped 1 base and J dropped 7 bases, with 5 bases sitting between them.

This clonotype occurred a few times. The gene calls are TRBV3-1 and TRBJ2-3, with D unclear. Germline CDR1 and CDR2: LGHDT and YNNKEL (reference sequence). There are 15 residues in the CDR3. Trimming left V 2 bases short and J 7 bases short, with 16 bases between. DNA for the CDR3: TGTGCCAGCAGCCAAAACCCCTCCCCTGCGAATACGCAGTATTTT. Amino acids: CASSQNPSPANTQYF.

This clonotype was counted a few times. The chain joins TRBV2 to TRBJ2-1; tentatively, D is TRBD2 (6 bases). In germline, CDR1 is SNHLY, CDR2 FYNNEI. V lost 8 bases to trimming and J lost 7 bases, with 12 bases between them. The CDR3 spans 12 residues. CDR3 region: CASGGSGNEQFF. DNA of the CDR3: TGTGCCAGCGGCGGAAGCGGGAATGAGCAGTTCTTC.

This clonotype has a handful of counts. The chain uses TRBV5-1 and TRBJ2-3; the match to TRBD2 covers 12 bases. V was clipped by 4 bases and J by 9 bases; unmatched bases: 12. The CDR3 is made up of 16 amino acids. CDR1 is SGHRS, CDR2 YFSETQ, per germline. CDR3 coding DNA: TGCGCCAGCAGCACACTGACTAGCGGGGGCTATGGAACGCAGTATTTT. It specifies CASSTLTSGGYGTQYF.

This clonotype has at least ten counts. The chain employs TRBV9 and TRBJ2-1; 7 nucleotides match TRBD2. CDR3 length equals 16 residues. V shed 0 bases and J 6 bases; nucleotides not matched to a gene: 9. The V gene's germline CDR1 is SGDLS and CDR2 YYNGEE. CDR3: CASSVESPAGINEQFF. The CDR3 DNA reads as TGTGCCAGCAGCGTAGAGTCCCCAGCGGGGATCAATGAGCAGTTCTTC.

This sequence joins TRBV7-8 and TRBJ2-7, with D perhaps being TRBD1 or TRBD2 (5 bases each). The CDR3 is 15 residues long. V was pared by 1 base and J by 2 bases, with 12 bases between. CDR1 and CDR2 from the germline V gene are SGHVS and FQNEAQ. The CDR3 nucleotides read TGTGCCAGCAGCTTAGGGGGGAAAGTCCCCTACGAGCAGTACTTC. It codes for CASSLGGKVPYEQYF.

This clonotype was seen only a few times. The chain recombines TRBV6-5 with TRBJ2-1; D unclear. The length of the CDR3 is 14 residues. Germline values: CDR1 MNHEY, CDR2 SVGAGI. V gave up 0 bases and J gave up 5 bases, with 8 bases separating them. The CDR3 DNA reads TGTGCCAGCAGTTACTCTGGCGGAAACAATGAGCAGTTCTTC. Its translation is CASSYSGGNNEQFF.

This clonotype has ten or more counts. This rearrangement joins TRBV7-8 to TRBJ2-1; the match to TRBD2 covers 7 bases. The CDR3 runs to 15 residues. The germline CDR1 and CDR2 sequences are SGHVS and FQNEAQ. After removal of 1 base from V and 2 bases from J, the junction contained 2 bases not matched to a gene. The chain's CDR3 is CASSLVAGAYNEQFF. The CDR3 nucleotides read TGTGCCAGCAGCTTAGTGGCGGGGGCCTACAATGAGCAGTTCTTC.

In nucleotides, the CDR3 is TGCAGTGCTAGTGCCGGTCGACTAGCGGGGGGGAGCGAGCAGTACTTC. Protein: CSASAGRLAGGSEQYF. The rearrangement joins TRBV20-1 to TRBJ2-7, with 14 bases fitting TRBD2. Looked up from germline, CDR1 is DFQATT and CDR2 is SNEGSKA (reference sequence). The J segment lost 6 bases and the V segment lost 3 bases, leaving 10 bases of the junction unmatched. The CDR3 loop spans 16 amino acids.

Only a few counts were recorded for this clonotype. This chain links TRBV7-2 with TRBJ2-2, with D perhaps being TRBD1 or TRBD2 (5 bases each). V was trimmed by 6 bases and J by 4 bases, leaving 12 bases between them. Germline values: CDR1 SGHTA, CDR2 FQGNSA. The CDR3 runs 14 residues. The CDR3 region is CASSRDGRTGELFF. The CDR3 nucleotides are TGTGCCAGCAGTAGGGACGGACGCACCGGGGAGCTGTTTTTT.

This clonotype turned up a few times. The CDR3 region is CASSPQRGTSFHEQFF. CDR3 sequence (DNA): TGTGCCAGCTCACCCCAACGGGGGACTAGTTTCCATGAGCAGTTCTTC. The chain links TRBV18 to TRBJ2-1; 8 nucleotides match TRBD2. Germline-derived CDR1 and CDR2 are KGHSH and LQKENI. The CDR3 extends over 16 amino acids. The V and J ends lost 3 bases and 8 bases, in that order; junction bases with no gene match: 12. Together with reference TRBV18 and TRBJ2-1, the CDR3 gives the full variable domain: NAGVMQNPRHLVRRRGQEARLRCSPMKGHSHVYWYRQLPEEGLKFMVYLQKENIIDESGMPKERFSAEFPKEGPSILRIQQVVRGDSAAYFCASSPQRGTSFHEQFFGPGTRLTVL.

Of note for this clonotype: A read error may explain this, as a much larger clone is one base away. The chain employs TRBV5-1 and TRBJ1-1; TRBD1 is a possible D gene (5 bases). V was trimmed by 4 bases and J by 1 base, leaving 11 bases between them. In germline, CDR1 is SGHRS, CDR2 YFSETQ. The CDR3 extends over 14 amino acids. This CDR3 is CASSPGPANTEAFF. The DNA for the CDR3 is TGCGCCAGCAGCCCGGGACCGGCGAACACTGAAGCTTTCTTT.

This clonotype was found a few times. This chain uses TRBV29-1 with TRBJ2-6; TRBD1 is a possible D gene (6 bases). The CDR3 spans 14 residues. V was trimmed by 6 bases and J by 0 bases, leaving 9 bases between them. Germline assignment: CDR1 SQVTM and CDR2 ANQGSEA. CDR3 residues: CSVDSPSGANVLTF. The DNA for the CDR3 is TGCAGCGTGGACAGCCCCTCTGGGGCCAACGTCCTGACTTTC.

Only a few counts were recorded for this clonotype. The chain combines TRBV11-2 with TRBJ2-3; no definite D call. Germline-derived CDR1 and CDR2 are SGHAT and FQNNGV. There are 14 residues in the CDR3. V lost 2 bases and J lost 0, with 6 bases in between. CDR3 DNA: TGTGCCAGCAGCTTATCCCTTAGCACAGATACGCAGTATTTT. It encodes CASSLSLSTDTQYF.

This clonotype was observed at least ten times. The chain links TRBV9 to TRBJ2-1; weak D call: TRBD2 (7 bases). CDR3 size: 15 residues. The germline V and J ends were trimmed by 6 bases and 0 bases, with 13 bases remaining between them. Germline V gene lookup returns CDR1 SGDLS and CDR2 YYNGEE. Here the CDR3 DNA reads TGTGCCAGCACCCAAGGGGGGGGCTCCTACAATGAGCAGTTCTTC. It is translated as CASTQGGGSYNEQFF. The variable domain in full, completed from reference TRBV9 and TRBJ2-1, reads DSGVTQTPKHLITATGQRVTLRCSPRSGDLSVYWYQQSLDQGLQFLIQYYNGEERAKGNILERFSAQQFPDLHSELNLSSLELGDSALYFCASTQGGGSYNEQFFGPGTRLTVL.

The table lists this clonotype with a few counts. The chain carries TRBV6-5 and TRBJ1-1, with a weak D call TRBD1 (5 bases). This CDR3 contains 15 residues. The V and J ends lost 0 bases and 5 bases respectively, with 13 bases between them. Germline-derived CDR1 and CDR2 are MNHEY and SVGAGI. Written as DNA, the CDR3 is TGTGCCAGCAGTTACTCCGGGGGATCAGAAACTGAAGCTTTCTTT. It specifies CASSYSGGSETEAFF.

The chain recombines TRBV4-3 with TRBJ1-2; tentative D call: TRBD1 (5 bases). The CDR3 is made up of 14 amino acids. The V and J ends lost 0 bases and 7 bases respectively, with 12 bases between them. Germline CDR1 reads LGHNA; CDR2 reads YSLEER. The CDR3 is CASSQDSGLRGYTF. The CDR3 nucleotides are TGCGCCAGCAGCCAAGATTCAGGGCTTCGTGGCTACACCTTC.

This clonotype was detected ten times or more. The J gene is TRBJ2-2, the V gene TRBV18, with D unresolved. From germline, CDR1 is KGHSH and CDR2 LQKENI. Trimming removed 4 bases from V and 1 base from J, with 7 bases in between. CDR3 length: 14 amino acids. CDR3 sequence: CASSLQKNTGELFF. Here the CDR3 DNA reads TGTGCCAGCTCACTTCAAAAGAACACCGGGGAGCTGTTTTTT.

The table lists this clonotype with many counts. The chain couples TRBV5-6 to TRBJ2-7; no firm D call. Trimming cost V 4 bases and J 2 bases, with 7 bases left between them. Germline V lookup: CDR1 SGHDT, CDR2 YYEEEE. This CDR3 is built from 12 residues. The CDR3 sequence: CASSLLAYEQYV. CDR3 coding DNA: TGTGCCAGCAGCCTACTGGCCTACGAGCAGTACGTC.

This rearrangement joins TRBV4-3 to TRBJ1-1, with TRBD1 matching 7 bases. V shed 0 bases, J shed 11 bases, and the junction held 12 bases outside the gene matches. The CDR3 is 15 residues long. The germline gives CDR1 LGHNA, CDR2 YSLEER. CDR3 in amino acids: CASSQDLQGELKAFF. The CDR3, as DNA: TGCGCCAGCAGCCAAGATCTCCAGGGGGAGTTGAAGGCTTTCTTT.

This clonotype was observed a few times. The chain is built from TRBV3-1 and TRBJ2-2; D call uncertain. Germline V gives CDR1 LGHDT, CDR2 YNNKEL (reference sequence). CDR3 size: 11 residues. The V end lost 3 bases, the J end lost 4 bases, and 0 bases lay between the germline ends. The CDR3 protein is CASSHTGELFF. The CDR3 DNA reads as TGTGCCAGCAGCCACACCGGGGAGCTGTTTTTT.

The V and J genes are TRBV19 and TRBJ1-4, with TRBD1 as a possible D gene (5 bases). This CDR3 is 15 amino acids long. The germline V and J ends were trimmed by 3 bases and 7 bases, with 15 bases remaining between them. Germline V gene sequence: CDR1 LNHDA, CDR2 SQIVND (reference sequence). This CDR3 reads CASSMNGARLEKLFF. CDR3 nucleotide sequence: TGTGCCAGTAGTATGAACGGGGCGCGACTTGAAAAACTGTTTTTT.

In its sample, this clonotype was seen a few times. CDR3 in amino acids: CASSLWGPGNSPLHF. The CDR3 DNA reads as TGTGCCAGCAGCTTGTGGGGCCCGGGGAATTCACCCCTCCACTTT. The J gene is TRBJ1-6, the V gene TRBV11-2; D perhaps matches TRBD1 (5 bases). The length of the CDR3 is 15 residues. Germline V CDR1 and CDR2: SGHAT, FQNNGV. V lost 3 bases and J lost 7, with 13 bases in between.

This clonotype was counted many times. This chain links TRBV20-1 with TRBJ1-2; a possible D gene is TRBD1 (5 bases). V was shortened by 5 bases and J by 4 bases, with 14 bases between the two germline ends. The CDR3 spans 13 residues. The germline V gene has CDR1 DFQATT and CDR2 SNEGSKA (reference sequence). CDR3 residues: CSAFQLGRYGYTF. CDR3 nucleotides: TGCAGTGCTTTCCAGTTGGGACGCTATGGCTACACCTTC.

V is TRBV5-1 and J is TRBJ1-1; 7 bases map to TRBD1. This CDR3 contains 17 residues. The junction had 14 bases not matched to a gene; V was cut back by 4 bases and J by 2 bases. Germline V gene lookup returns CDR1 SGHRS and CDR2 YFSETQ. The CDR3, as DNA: TGCGCCAGCAGCATGGGGGACAGCTTACCTTCTAACACTGAAGCTTTCTTT. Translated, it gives CASSMGDSLPSNTEAFF.

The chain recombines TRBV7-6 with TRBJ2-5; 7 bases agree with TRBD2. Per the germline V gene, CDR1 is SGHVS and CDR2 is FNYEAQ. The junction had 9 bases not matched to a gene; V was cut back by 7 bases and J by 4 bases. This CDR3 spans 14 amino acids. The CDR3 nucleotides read TGTGCCAGCACTGAGGGAGGGAGGATAGAGACCCAGTACTTC. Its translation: CASTEGGRIETQYF.